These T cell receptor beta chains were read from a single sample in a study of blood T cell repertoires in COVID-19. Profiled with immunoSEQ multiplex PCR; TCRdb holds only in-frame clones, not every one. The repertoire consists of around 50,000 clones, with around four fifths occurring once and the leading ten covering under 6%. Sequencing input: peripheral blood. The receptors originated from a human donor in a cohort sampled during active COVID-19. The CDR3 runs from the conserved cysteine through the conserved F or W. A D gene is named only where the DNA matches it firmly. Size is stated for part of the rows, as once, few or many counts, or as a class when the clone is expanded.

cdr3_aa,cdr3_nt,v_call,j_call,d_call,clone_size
CASSPNRGGSYEQYF,TGCGCCAGCAGCCCTAACAGGGGAGGCTCCTACGAGCAGTACTTC,TRBV4-1,TRBJ2-7,-,-
CASSEAGGEAFF,TGTGCCAGCAGTGAAGCAGGCGGTGAAGCTTTCTTT,TRBV6-1,TRBJ1-1,-,-
CASSSKRGNYNEQFF,TGTGCCAGCAGCTCCAAGCGGGGGAACTACAATGAGCAGTTCTTC,TRBV7-2,TRBJ2-1,TRBD2,-
CASSQQAGQGPSRNSPLHF,TGCGCCAGCAGCCAGCAGGCCGGACAGGGGCCCTCCCGTAATTCACCCCTCCACTTT,TRBV4-3,TRBJ1-6,TRBD1,once
CASSPQGDQPQHF,TGTGCCAGCAGCCCACAGGGGGATCAGCCCCAGCATTTT,TRBV6-5,TRBJ1-5,TRBD1,-
CASSLDPGLSSLHF,TGTGCCAGTAGCTTAGACCCTGGACTGTCCTCCCTCCACTTT,TRBV7-2,TRBJ1-6,-,-
CASSLASTSGAFGEQFF,TGCGCCAGCAGCTTGGCCTCGACTAGCGGGGCCTTCGGTGAGCAGTTCTTC,TRBV5-1,TRBJ2-1,TRBD2,-
CASSPLGGGTIYF,TGTGCCAGCAGCCCACTGGGGGGGGGCACCATATATTTT,TRBV7-2,TRBJ1-3,-,-
CASRAGHTGELFF,TGTGCCAGCAGAGCAGGGCACACCGGGGAGCTGTTTTTT,TRBV5-6,TRBJ2-2,-,-
CASSFIGAGFDGYTF,TGTGCCAGCAGTTTCATAGGGGCAGGGTTTGATGGCTACACCTTC,TRBV28,TRBJ1-2,-,-
CASSPRTGENTEAFF,TGTGCCAGCTCACCCCGGACGGGGGAGAACACTGAAGCTTTCTTT,TRBV18,TRBJ1-1,-,-
CASSRTPGYREQFF,TGCGCCAGCAGCCGCACCCCAGGGTACCGCGAGCAGTTCTTC,TRBV4-3,TRBJ2-1,-,-
CASSQDGHVEAFF,TGTGCCAGCAGCCAAGACGGACACGTAGAAGCTTTCTTT,TRBV14,TRBJ1-1,-,-
CAWSRVFAGELFF,TGTGCCTGGAGCAGGGTGTTTGCCGGGGAGCTGTTTTTT,TRBV30,TRBJ2-2,-,few
CASSHTRLVYF,TGTGCCAGCAGCCATACAAGGCTAGTATATTTT,TRBV12-3/TRBV12-4,TRBJ1-3,-,-
CASSPGLGGIGEQYF,TGTGCCAGCAGCCCCGGACTAGGAGGGATAGGCGAGCAGTACTTC,TRBV7-2,TRBJ2-7,TRBD2,-
CAISESGESIYEQYF,TGTGCCATCAGTGAGTCGGGAGAATCGATCTACGAGCAGTACTTC,TRBV10-3,TRBJ2-7,-,few
CASSEVADFSFYYTDTQYF,TGTGCCAGCAGTGAAGTGGCGGACTTCTCCTTCTACTACACAGATACGCAGTATTTT,TRBV2,TRBJ2-3,-,-
CAWSVKKAGYTGELFF,TGTGCCTGGAGTGTAAAGAAAGCGGGGTACACCGGGGAGCTGTTTTTT,TRBV30,TRBJ2-2,TRBD2,-
CASSLWGQLTGELFF,TGTGCCAGCAGCTTGTGGGGGCAGTTAACCGGGGAGCTGTTTTTT,TRBV5-6,TRBJ2-2,-,-
CAWSEGSHTEAFF,TGTGCCTGGAGTGAGGGGTCGCACACTGAAGCTTTCTTT,TRBV30,TRBJ1-1,-,-
CATSRDFRANTGELFF,TGTGCCACCAGCAGAGATTTTCGGGCGAACACCGGGGAGCTGTTTTTT,TRBV15,TRBJ2-2,-,few
CASSRTGVGGYTF,TGTGCCAGCAGCCGGACAGGGGTGGGTGGCTACACCTTC,TRBV5-6,TRBJ1-2,TRBD1,-
CASSTRTGTNEKLFF,TGTGCCAGCAGTACGCGGACAGGAACTAATGAAAAACTGTTTTTT,TRBV6-5,TRBJ1-4,TRBD1,-
CASSPRRGGDTQYF,TGTGCCAGCAGTCCCCGCCGGGGGGGGGATACGCAGTATTTT,TRBV28,TRBJ2-3,TRBD2,-
CASSFDSVNGYTF,TGTGCCAGCAGCTTCGACAGTGTCAATGGCTACACCTTC,TRBV7-9,TRBJ1-2,-,once
CASSRETGEANSPLHF,TGTGCCAGCTCACGAGAGACAGGGGAGGCCAATTCACCCCTCCACTTT,TRBV18,TRBJ1-6,TRBD1,few
CATSPSSYNEQFF,TGTGCCACTTCTCCGAGCTCCTACAATGAGCAGTTCTTC,TRBV9,TRBJ2-1,-,-
CASRTGTGNEKLFF,TGCGCCAGCAGAACCGGGACAGGGAATGAAAAACTGTTTTTT,TRBV5-1,TRBJ1-4,TRBD1,-
CASGEWNEQFF,TGTGCCAGCGGGGAGTGGAATGAGCAGTTCTTC,TRBV6-5,TRBJ2-1,-,-
CASSLPGTGSGNTIYF,TGCGCCAGCAGCTTGCCCGGGACAGGGTCTGGAAACACCATATATTTT,TRBV5-1,TRBJ1-3,TRBD1,medium-sized
CASSPGLATGEQFF,TGTGCCAGCAGCCCGGGACTAGCCACGGGAGAGCAGTTCTTC,TRBV11-3,TRBJ2-1,TRBD2,few
CASSWTGAGNTIYF,TGCGCCAGCAGCTGGACAGGGGCAGGAAACACCATATATTTT,TRBV5-1,TRBJ1-3,TRBD1,-
CASSQVAGPPNEQYF,TGCGCCAGCAGCCAAGTCGCGGGGCCCCCCAACGAGCAGTACTTC,TRBV4-3,TRBJ2-7,-,-
CASSQRQQYYNEQFF,TGCGCCAGCAGCCAACGACAGCAGTACTACAATGAGCAGTTCTTC,TRBV4-3,TRBJ2-1,-,-
CASSEKAGEAEAFF,TGTGCCAGCAGTGAGAAGGCCGGGGAAGCGGAAGCTTTCTTT,TRBV6-1,TRBJ1-1,-,-
CSVEPSTGPGANVLTF,TGCAGCGTCGAACCCTCGACAGGGCCTGGGGCCAACGTCCTGACTTTC,TRBV29-1,TRBJ2-6,TRBD1,-
CASSAGQGNSPLHF,TGTGCCAGCAGTGCGGGACAGGGGAATTCACCCCTCCACTTT,TRBV7-9,TRBJ1-6,TRBD1,few
CASSQATNYGYTF,TGTGCCAGCAGTCAGGCCACGAACTATGGCTACACCTTC,TRBV2,TRBJ1-2,-,-
CASSPGQGNNYGYTF,TGTGCCAGCAGCCCCGGACAGGGAAATAACTATGGCTACACCTTC,TRBV4-2,TRBJ1-2,TRBD1,-
CASGKGANYEQFF,TGTGCTAGTGGTAAGGGGGCTAATTATGAGCAGTTCTTC,TRBV12-5,TRBJ2-1,TRBD1,many
CASSRRVNEQFF,TGTGCCAGCAGTCGCAGGGTCAATGAGCAGTTCTTC,TRBV12-3/TRBV12-4,TRBJ2-1,-,-
CASSLNLRPQHF,TGTGCCAGCAGCTTAAATCTCAGGCCCCAGCATTTT,TRBV7-2,TRBJ1-5,-,-
CASPRPGKGTEAFF,TGTGCCAGCCCCCGACCCGGCAAGGGGACTGAAGCTTTCTTT,TRBV19,TRBJ1-1,-,few
CASSPLLAGGPDEQFF,TGTGCCAGCAGTCCCCTCCTAGCGGGGGGGCCGGATGAGCAGTTCTTC,TRBV6-2/TRBV6-3,TRBJ2-1,TRBD2,-
CASSLNRAFSGNTIYF,TGTGCCAGCAGCTTAAACAGGGCTTTCTCTGGAAACACCATATATTTT,TRBV7-8,TRBJ1-3,-,-
CASSLGGFSAYEQYF,TGTGCCAGCAGTTTGGGAGGGTTTAGCGCCTACGAGCAGTACTTC,TRBV27,TRBJ2-7,TRBD2,-
CASGLEGQGYGYTF,TGTGCTAGTGGTTTGGAAGGCCAGGGATATGGCTACACCTTC,TRBV12-5,TRBJ1-2,-,-
CASSLGTGGAGNTIYF,TGCGCCAGCAGCTTGGGGACAGGGGGCGCTGGAAACACCATATATTTT,TRBV5-1,TRBJ1-3,TRBD1,few
CASSLQRRNEQFF,TGTGCCAGCAGCTTACAGAGGAGGAATGAGCAGTTCTTC,TRBV11-2,TRBJ2-1,-,few